The 24 T cell receptor beta chains below all came from one sample that was sequenced in a study of cytomegalovirus exposure and HLA in healthy donors. The PCR used 60 Vbeta and 13 Jbeta primers. Profiling relied on immunoSEQ multiplex PCR, and the TCRdb table lists in-frame clones only, not all of them. The data show 280,000 or so clones, roughly 90% seen once. The sample consisted of PBMCs. Every receptor here comes from a woman younger than 30 in good health and CMV-seronegative.

V and J are TRBV5-1 and TRBJ2-3; the match to TRBD1 covers 8 bases. The CDR3 is 16 amino acids. CDR1 and CDR2 from the germline V gene are SGHRS and YFSETQ. The V segment lost 2 bases and the J segment 2 bases; nucleotides outside the gene matches: 7. The CDR3 protein is CASSLPGTGPTDTQYF. The DNA of the CDR3 is TGCGCCAGCAGCTTACCCGGGACAGGCCCCACAGATACGCAGTATTTT.

A note on this clone: The conserved phenylalanine or tryptophan normally closing the CDR3 is absent here, so this likely arose from a read error. DNA for the CDR3: TGCGCCAGCAGCCCATCGTCGGGGGGCGCAGGCTATGGCTACACCCTC. Protein sequence: CASSPSSGGAGYGYTL. The genes are TRBV5-1 and TRBJ1-2, with D maybe TRBD1 (6 bases). CDR3 length: 16 residues. V was trimmed by 4 bases and J by 4 bases, leaving 20 bases between them. Germline CDR1 SGHRS, CDR2 YFSETQ.

The gene calls are TRBV2 and TRBJ2-3; D is ambiguous. Germline CDR1 reads SNHLY; CDR2 reads FYNNEI. The CDR3 spans 16 residues. V lost 6 bases and J 0 bases, leaving 16 bases between the germline ends. This CDR3 is CASRPGALKSTDTQYF. CDR3 nucleotide sequence: TGTGCCAGCAGGCCCGGAGCCCTAAAGAGCACAGATACGCAGTATTTT.

The chain couples TRBV5-6 to TRBJ2-1; 8 bases line up with TRBD1. J lost 7 bases, V lost 1 base, and 4 bases had no gene match. Germline CDR1 reads SGHDT; CDR2 reads YYEEEE. The CDR3 is 14 residues long. CDR3 DNA: TGTGCCAGCAGCTTGAAGTACAGGGGGAATGAGCAGTTCTTC. As protein: CASSLKYRGNEQFF.

The chain employs TRBV9 and TRBJ2-1, with 8 bases that match TRBD2. V lost 6 bases to trimming and J lost 1 base; unmatched junction nucleotides: 6. The germline V gene encodes CDR1 SGDLS and CDR2 YYNGEE. The CDR3 extends over 15 amino acids. The CDR3 is CASTPGGASYNEQFF. CDR3 sequence (DNA): TGTGCCAGCACCCCGGGGGGGGCGTCCTACAATGAGCAGTTCTTC.

V gene TRBV6-1 combines with J gene TRBJ2-7; D perhaps matches TRBD2 (6 bases). This CDR3 spans 16 amino acids. Germline CDR1 and CDR2: MNHNS and SASEGT. Trimming left V 4 bases short and J 4 bases short, with 20 bases between. CDR3 nucleotides: TGTGCCAGCAGTGCACGAGGTGGTCGGAGGGGATACGAGCAGTACTTC. This sequence encodes CASSARGGRRGYEQYF.

V gene TRBV6-5 combines with J gene TRBJ1-2; TRBD1 matches at 7 bases. V was clipped by 8 bases and J by 5 bases; unmatched bases: 8. This CDR3 is built from 13 residues. The germline gives CDR1 MNHEY, CDR2 SVGAGI. CDR3 DNA sequence: TGTGCCAGCGGTTCCGGGACAGAGTATGGCTACACCTTC. Encoded protein: CASGSGTEYGYTF.

The chain uses TRBV2 and TRBJ1-2; D is unclear. The CDR3 length is 11 residues. CDR1 is SNHLY, CDR2 FYNNEI, per germline. Trimming removed 4 bases at V and 8 bases at J, with 8 bases between. CDR3 DNA: TGTGCCAGCAGTGTTTCCCGGGGCTACACCTTC. Translated: CASSVSRGYTF.

The chain couples TRBV12-5 to TRBJ1-5, with 7 bases fitting TRBD1. V lost 1 base and J lost 5; bases outside the gene matches: 5. The CDR3 loop spans 15 amino acids. Germline values: CDR1 LGHNT, CDR2 FRNRAP. The CDR3, as DNA: TGTGCTAGTGGTTTGGGACAGGGAGATTATCAGCCCCAGCATTTT. It yields the protein CASGLGQGDYQPQHF.

CDR3 residues: CASRTSGGPYEQYF. CDR3 DNA: TGTGCCAGTAGGACTAGCGGGGGCCCCTACGAGCAGTACTTC. This rearrangement joins TRBV19 to TRBJ2-7; 12 positions match TRBD2. Unmatched junction bases numbered 2, after V lost 6 bases and J lost 2 bases. Germline loops: CDR1 LNHDA, CDR2 SQIVND (reference sequence). This CDR3 contains 14 residues.

V usage is TRBV18 and J usage is TRBJ2-7, with TRBD2 matching over 9 bases. CDR3 length equals 18 residues. The germline V gene encodes CDR1 KGHSH and CDR2 LQKENI. V lost 3 bases to trimming and J lost 0 bases; unmatched junction nucleotides: 12. In nucleotides, the CDR3 is TGTGCCAGCTCACCCCGGCTTAGGCGGGGGGGAAGCTCCTACGAGCAGTACTTC. Its protein product is CASSPRLRRGGSSYEQYF.

The J gene is TRBJ1-1, the V gene TRBV5-6; 8 bases match TRBD1. V shed 0 bases and J 11 bases; nucleotides not matched to a gene: 18. The CDR3 runs 17 residues. From germline, CDR1 is SGHDT and CDR2 YYEEEE. The CDR3 here is CASSLVRLGQANRGAFF. The CDR3 DNA follows: TGTGCCAGCAGCTTGGTTCGTTTGGGACAGGCCAATCGGGGGGCTTTCTTT.

The CDR3 loop reads CASSELRGGTDEQFF. The CDR3 DNA is TGTGCCAGCAGTGAATTGCGGGGGGGCACGGATGAGCAGTTCTTC. The gene calls are TRBV25-1 and TRBJ2-1, with 9 bases matching TRBD2. In germline, CDR1 is MGHDK, CDR2 SYGVNS. The CDR3 totals 15 residues. V lost 1 base, J lost 8 bases, and 6 bases stayed unmatched.

The genes are TRBV15 and TRBJ2-7; 7 positions match TRBD2. The germline CDR1 and CDR2 sequences are LNHNV and YYDKDF (reference sequence). V lost 5 bases, J lost 4 bases, and 11 bases stayed unmatched. This CDR3 has 15 amino acids. This CDR3 is CATSPTPTSLYEQYF. CDR3 nucleotides: TGTGCCACCAGCCCTACCCCGACTAGCTTATACGAGCAGTACTTC.

The rearrangement links TRBV5-4 to TRBJ1-3; unclear D gene. In germline, CDR1 is SGHNT, CDR2 YYREEE (reference sequence). This CDR3 is 13 amino acids long. V lost 2 bases, J lost 0 bases, and 3 bases lay in between. CDR3 region: CASSFSSGNTIYF. The CDR3 bases are TGTGCCAGCAGCTTCAGCTCTGGAAACACCATATATTTT.

This CDR3 is CASSRQGGGIQYF. CDR3 DNA sequence: TGTGCCAGTAGTAGACAGGGGGGTGGCATTCAGTACTTC. The chain employs TRBV19 and TRBJ2-4, with 9 nucleotides matching TRBD1. The CDR3 extends over 13 amino acids. The germline gives CDR1 LNHDA, CDR2 SQIVND (reference sequence). With V trimmed by 4 bases and J by 9 bases, 4 bases remained unmatched.

The V and J genes are TRBV6-4 and TRBJ1-4; 8 bases agree with TRBD1. This CDR3 is 15 amino acids long. V was pared by 3 bases and J by 5 bases, with 5 bases of the junction left unmatched. The germline V gene has CDR1 MRHNA and CDR2 SNTAGT. CDR3 DNA sequence: TGTGCCAGCAGTGATAAGACAGGGGCAAATGAAAAACTGTTTTTT. It specifies CASSDKTGANEKLFF.

V is TRBV15 and J is TRBJ2-1; the match to TRBD1 covers 8 bases. CDR3 length: 18 amino acids. Germline CDR1 is LNHNV and CDR2 is YYDKDF (reference sequence). Trimming took 0 bases from V and 8 from J; bases not matched to a gene: 15. The CDR3 protein is CATSREVVRGRFEDEQFF. CDR3 sequence (DNA): TGTGCCACCAGCAGAGAGGTGGTCAGGGGGCGATTTGAGGATGAGCAGTTCTTC.

The gene calls are TRBV5-1 and TRBJ1-5; 7 bases agree with TRBD1. Unmatched junction bases numbered 11, after V lost 7 bases and J lost 7 bases. Per germline, CDR1 SGHRS and CDR2 YFSETQ. This CDR3 region has 14 residues. Here the CDR3 reads CASGPDREGQPQHF. In DNA form, the CDR3 reads TGCGCCAGCGGCCCCGACAGGGAAGGCCAGCCCCAGCATTTT.

The chain employs TRBV4-2 and TRBJ2-7; TRBD1 aligns across 8 bases. The CDR3 runs to 14 residues. V was pared by 4 bases and J by 5 bases, with 7 bases of the junction left unmatched. From germline, CDR1 is LGHNA and CDR2 YNFKEQ. CDR3 nucleotides: TGTGCCAGCAGCCGGACAGGGACGCCGAACGAGCAGTACTTC. Protein product: CASSRTGTPNEQYF.

DNA of the CDR3: TGTGCCAGCAGCGTAGGACAACGCGATGAGCAGTTCTTC. This sequence encodes CASSVGQRDEQFF. This chain connects TRBV9 to TRBJ2-1; D is undetermined. Trimming left V 0 bases short and J 8 bases short, with 9 bases between. From germline, CDR1 is SGDLS and CDR2 YYNGEE. The CDR3 runs 13 residues.

The chain is built from TRBV2 and TRBJ1-2; the D is unclear. Trimming took off 4 bases at V and 4 bases at J, with 10 bases between the two ends. This CDR3 region has 13 residues. The V gene's germline CDR1 is SNHLY and CDR2 FYNNEI. In DNA form, the CDR3 reads TGTGCCAGCAGTGTGAAACAGAGCTATGGCTACACCTTC. Translated: CASSVKQSYGYTF.

The chain couples TRBV9 to TRBJ2-2, with D unclear. Germline values: CDR1 SGDLS, CDR2 YYNGEE. The V gene lost 3 bases and the J gene lost 5 bases, with 20 bases spanning the gap. The CDR3 is made up of 17 amino acids. CDR3 in amino acids: CASSAPTAEVETGELFF. For the CDR3, the DNA is TGTGCCAGCAGCGCGCCTACTGCCGAGGTCGAGACCGGGGAGCTGTTTTTT.

This clone was seen a single time. The chain uses TRBV5-1 and TRBJ2-7; TRBD1 matches 9 bases. In germline, CDR1 is SGHRS, CDR2 YFSETQ. Trimming removed 4 bases from V and 4 bases from J; junction bases left unmatched: 6. The CDR3 is 14 residues long. The CDR3 bases are TGCGCCAGCAGCAGCTTGGGACAGGGTTACGAGCAGTACTTC. This encodes CASSSLGQGYEQYF.